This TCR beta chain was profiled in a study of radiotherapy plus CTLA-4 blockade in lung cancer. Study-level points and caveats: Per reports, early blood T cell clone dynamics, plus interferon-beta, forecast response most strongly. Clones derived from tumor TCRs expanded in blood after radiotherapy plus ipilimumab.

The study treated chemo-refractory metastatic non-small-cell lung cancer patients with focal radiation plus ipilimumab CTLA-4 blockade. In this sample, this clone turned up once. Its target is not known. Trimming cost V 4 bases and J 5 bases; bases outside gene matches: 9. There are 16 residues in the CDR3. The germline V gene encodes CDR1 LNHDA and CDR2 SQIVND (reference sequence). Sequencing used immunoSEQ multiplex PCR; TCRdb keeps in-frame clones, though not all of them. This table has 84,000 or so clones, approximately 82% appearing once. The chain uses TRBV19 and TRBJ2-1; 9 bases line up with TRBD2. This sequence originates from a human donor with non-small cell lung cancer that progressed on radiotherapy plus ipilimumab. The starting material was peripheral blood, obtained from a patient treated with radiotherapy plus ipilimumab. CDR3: CASSSGASGTHNEQFF. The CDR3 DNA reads TGTGCCAGTAGTAGTGGGGCTAGCGGGACCCACAATGAGCAGTTCTTC. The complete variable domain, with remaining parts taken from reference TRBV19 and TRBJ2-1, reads DGGITQSPKYLFRKEGQNVTLSCEQNLNHDAMYWYRQDPGQGLRLIYYSQIVNDFQKGDIAEGYSVSREKKESFPLTVTSAQKNPTAFYLCASSSGASGTHNEQFFGPGTRLTVL.